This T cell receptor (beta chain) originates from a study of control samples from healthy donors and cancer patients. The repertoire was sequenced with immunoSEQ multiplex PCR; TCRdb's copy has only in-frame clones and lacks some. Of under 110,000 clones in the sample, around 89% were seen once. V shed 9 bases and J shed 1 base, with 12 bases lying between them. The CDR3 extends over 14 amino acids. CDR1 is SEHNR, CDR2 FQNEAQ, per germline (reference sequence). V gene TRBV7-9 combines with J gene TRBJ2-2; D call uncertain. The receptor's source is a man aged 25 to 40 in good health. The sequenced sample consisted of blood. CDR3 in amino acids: CARDVIRNTGELFF. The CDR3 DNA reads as TGTGCCAGGGACGTAATACGGAACACCGGGGAGCTGTTTTTT.